A single T cell receptor beta chain is shown here with its context. This table comes from immunoSEQ multiplex PCR, and its TCRdb copy is limited to in-frame clones, with some not included. The repertoire holds under 300,000 clones, with 85% to 90% as singletons. These data originate in a study of blood T cell repertoires in COVID-19. Across the study: Sources were T cells, B-cell-depleted T cells, or PBMCs; the material itself was cDNA or gDNA.

The receptor was isolated from a man between 18 and 29 years old who had recovered from COVID-19. Sequenced material: PBMCs or T cells enriched from blood (not recorded which).

The CDR3 region is CASSPRPLAGDLIGNTIYF. CDR3 DNA sequence: TGTGCCAGCTCACCACGCCCGCTGGCAGGGGATCTTATTGGAAACACCATATATTTT. V usage is TRBV18 and J usage is TRBJ1-3; D is possibly TRBD1 (6 bases). The CDR3 is 19 amino acids. The V end lost 1 base, the J end lost 3 bases, and 22 bases lay between the germline ends. Germline V gene data show CDR1 as KGHSH and CDR2 as LQKENI.